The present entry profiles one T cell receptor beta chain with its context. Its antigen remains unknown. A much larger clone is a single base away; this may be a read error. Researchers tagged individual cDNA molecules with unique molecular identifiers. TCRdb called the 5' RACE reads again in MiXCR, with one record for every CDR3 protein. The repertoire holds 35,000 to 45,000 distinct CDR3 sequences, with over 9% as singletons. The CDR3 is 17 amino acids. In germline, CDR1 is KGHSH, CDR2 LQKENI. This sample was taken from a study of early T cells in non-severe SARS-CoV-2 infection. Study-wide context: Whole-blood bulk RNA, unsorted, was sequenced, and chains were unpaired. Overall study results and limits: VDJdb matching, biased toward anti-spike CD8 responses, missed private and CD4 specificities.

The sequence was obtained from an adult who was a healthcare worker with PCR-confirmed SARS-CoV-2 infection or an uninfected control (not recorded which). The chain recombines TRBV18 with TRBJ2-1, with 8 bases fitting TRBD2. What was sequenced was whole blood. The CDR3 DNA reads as TGTGTCAGCTCAGCCTCGCTTCATAGCGGGACCTACAATGAGCAGTTCTTC. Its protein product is CVSSASLHSGTYNEQFF.